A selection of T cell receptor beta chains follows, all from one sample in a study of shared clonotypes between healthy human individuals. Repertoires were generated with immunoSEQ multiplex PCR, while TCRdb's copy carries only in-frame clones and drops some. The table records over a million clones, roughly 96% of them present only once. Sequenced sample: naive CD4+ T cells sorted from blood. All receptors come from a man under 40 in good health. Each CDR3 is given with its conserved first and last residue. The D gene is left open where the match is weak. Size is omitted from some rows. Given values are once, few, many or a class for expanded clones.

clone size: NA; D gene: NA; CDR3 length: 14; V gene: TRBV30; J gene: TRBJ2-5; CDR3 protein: CAWKNSVYQETQYF; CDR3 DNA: TGTGCCTGGAAAAACAGTGTCTACCAAGAGACCCAGTACTTC
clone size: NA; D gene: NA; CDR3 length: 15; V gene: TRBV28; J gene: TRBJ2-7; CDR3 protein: CASTLRGSESYEQYF; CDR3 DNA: TGTGCCAGCACCCTCAGGGGTAGCGAGTCCTACGAGCAGTACTTC
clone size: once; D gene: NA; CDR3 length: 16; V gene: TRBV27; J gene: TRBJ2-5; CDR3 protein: CASSLGQAGAGETQYF; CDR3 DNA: TGTGCCAGCAGTTTAGGTCAGGCAGGGGCGGGCGAGACCCAGTACTTC
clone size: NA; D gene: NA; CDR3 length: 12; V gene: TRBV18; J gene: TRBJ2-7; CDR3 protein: CASSQLGEVPYF; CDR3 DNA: TGTGCCAGCTCACAGCTGGGAGAAGTCCCGTACTTC
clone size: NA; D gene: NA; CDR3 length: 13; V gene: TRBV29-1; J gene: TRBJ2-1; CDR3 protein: CSAVADSYNEQFF; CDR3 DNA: TGCAGCGCTGTAGCGGACTCCTACAATGAGCAGTTCTTC
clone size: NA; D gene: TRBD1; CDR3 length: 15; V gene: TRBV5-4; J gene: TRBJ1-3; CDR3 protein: CASSRQTGTGNTIYF; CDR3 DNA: TGTGCCAGCAGCCGGCAGACAGGGACTGGAAACACCATATATTTT
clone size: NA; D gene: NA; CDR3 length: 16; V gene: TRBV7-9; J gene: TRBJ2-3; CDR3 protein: CASSLASGTSTDTQYF; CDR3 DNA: TGTGCCAGCAGCTTAGCCTCCGGGACTAGCACAGATACGCAGTATTTT
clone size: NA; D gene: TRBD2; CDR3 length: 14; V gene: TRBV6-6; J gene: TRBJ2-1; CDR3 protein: CAVTSGRIVSEQFF; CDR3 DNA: TGTGCCGTCACTAGCGGGAGGATAGTCAGTGAGCAGTTCTTC
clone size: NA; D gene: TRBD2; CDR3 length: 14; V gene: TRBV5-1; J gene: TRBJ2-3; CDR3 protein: CASKREASTDTQYF; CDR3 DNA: TGCGCCAGCAAGCGGGAGGCCTCCACAGATACGCAGTATTTT
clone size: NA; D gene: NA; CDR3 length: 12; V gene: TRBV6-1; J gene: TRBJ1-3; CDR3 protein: CAAGSSRDTIYF; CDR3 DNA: TGTGCTGCAGGGTCTTCAAGGGACACCATATATTTT
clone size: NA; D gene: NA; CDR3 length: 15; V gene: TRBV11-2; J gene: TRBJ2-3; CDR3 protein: CASSLEGGSTDTQYF; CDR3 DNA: TGTGCCAGCAGCTTAGAAGGAGGGAGCACAGATACGCAGTATTTT
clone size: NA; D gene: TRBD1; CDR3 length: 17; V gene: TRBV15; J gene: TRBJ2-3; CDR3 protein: CATSRWTGALSTDTQYF; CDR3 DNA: TGTGCCACCAGCAGGTGGACAGGCGCGCTAAGCACAGATACGCAGTATTTT
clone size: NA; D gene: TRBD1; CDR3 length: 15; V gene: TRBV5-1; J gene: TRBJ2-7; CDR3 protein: CASSSLDRVGAEQYF; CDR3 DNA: TGCGCCAGCAGCTCACTTGACAGGGTCGGGGCCGAGCAGTACTTC
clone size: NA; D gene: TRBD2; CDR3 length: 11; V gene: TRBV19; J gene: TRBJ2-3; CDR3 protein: CATLTSEAQYF; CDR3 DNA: TGTGCCACCTTGACTAGCGAGGCGCAGTATTTT
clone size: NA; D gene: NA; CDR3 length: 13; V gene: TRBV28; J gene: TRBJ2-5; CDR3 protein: CASSRQLQETQYF; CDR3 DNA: TGTGCCAGCAGTAGACAGTTACAAGAGACCCAGTACTTC
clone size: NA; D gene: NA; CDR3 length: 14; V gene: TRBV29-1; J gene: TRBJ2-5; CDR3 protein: CSVVPPPIQETQYF; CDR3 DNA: TGCAGCGTTGTACCTCCCCCCATCCAAGAGACCCAGTACTTC
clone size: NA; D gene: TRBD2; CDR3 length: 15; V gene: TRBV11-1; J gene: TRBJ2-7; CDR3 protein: CASSLASSAGGEQYF; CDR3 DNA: TGTGCCAGCAGCTTAGCGAGTTCGGCGGGAGGGGAGCAGTACTTC
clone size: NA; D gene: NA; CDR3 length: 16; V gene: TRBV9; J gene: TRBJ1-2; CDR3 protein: CASSVASIVAHHGYTF; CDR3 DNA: TGTGCCAGCAGCGTAGCCTCAATCGTTGCCCATCATGGCTACACCTTC
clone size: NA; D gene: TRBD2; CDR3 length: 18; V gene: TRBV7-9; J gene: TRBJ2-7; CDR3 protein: CASSLAGPMVAGYHEQYF; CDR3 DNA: TGTGCCAGCAGCTTAGCCGGCCCGATGGTAGCGGGATACCACGAGCAGTACTTC
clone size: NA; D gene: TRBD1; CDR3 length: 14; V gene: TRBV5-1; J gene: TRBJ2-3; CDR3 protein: CASTEQGSTDTQYF; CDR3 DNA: TGCGCCAGCACGGAACAGGGGAGCACAGATACGCAGTATTTT
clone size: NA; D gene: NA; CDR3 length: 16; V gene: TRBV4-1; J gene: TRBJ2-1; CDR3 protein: CASSPYRESSYNEQFF; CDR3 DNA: TGCGCCAGCAGCCCTTATAGAGAGAGCTCCTACAATGAGCAGTTCTTC
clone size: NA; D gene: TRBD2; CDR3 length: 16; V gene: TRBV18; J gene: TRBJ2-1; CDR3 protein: CASSLGLTRAGGEQFF; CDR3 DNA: TGTGCCAGCTCACTGGGCCTTACACGAGCGGGAGGGGAGCAGTTCTTC
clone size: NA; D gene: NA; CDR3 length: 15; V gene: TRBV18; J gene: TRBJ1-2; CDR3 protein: CASSPETAGQYGYTF; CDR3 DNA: TGTGCCAGCTCACCCGAGACAGCCGGTCAATATGGCTACACCTTC
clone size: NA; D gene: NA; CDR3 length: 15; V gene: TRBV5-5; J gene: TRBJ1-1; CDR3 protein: CASSLTGVMNTEAFF; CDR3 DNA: TGTGCCAGCAGCTTGACAGGTGTCATGAACACTGAAGCTTTCTTT
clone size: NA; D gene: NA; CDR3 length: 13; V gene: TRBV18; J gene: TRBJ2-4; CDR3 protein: CASSPDGLVVQYF; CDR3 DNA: TGTGCCAGCTCACCAGACGGACTGGTGGTTCAGTACTTC
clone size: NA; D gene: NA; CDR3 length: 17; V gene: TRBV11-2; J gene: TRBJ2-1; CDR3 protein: CASSPHVLGTSYNEQFF; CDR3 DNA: TGTGCCAGCAGCCCCCATGTACTAGGGACCTCCTACAATGAGCAGTTCTTC
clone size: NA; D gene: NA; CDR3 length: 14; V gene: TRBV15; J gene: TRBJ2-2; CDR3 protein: CATSTVPDTGELFF; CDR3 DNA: TGTGCCACCAGCACGGTCCCAGACACCGGGGAGCTGTTTTTT
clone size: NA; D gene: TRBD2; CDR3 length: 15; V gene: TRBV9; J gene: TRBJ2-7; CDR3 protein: CASSVDLSGSYEQYF; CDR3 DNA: TGTGCCAGCAGCGTAGACCTCAGCGGGAGCTACGAGCAGTACTTC
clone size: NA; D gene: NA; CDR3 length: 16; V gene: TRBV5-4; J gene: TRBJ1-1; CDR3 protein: CASSLDAGYLNTEAFF; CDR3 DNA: TGTGCCAGCAGCTTGGATGCAGGGTACTTGAACACTGAAGCTTTCTTT
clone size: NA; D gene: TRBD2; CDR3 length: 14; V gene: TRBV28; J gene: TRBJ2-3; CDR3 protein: CALQGGRYTDTQYF; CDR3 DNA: TGTGCCCTCCAGGGCGGGAGGTATACAGATACGCAGTATTTT
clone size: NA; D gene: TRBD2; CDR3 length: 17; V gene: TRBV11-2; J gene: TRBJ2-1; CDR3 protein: CASSRLAGDSSYNEQFF; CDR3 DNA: TGTGCCAGCAGCCGACTAGCGGGAGACAGCTCCTACAATGAGCAGTTCTTC
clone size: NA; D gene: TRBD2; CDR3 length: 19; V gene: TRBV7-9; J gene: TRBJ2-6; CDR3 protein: CASSLEEREVWSGANVLTF; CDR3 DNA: TGTGCCAGCAGCTTAGAAGAGCGGGAGGTTTGGTCGGGGGCCAACGTCCTGACTTTC
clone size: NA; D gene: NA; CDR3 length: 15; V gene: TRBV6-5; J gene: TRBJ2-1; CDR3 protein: CASSYEAGTYNEQFF; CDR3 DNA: TGTGCCAGCAGTTACGAGGCAGGGACATACAATGAGCAGTTCTTC
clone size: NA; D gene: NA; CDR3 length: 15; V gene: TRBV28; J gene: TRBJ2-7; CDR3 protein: CASRWAGTIIDEQYF; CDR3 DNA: TGTGCCAGCAGATGGGCAGGGACCATAATCGACGAGCAGTACTTC
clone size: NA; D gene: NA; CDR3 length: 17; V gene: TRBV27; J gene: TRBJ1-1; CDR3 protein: CASATPGGGRGNTEAFF; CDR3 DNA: TGTGCCAGCGCTACTCCGGGAGGGGGTAGGGGTAATACTGAAGCTTTCTTT
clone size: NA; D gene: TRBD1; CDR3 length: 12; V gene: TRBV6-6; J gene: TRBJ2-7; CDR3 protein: CASGDRYYEQYF; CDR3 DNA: TGTGCCAGCGGGGACAGGTACTACGAGCAGTACTTC
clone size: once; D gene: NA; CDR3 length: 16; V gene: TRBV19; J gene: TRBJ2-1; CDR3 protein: CASNPLRGVASNEQFF; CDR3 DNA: TGTGCCAGTAACCCCCTTCGAGGAGTAGCCTCCAATGAGCAGTTCTTC
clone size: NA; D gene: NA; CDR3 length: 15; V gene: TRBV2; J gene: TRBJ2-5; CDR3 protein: CASVLVSALRETQYF; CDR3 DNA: TGTGCCAGTGTTTTGGTCTCAGCCCTCCGAGAGACCCAGTACTTC
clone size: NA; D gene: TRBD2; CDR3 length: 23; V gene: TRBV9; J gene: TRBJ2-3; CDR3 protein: CASSGDRARLGSGRPVHTDTQYF; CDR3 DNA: TGTGCCAGCAGCGGAGACAGGGCGCGCTTAGGGAGCGGGAGGCCTGTCCACACAGATACGCAGTATTTT
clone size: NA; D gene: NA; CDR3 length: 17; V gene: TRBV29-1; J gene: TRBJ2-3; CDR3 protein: CSVEGLLQVGWTDTQYF; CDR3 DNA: TGCAGCGTTGAAGGTCTCCTACAGGTGGGGTGGACAGATACGCAGTATTTT
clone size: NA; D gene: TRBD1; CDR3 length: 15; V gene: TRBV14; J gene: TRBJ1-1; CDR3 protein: CASSIRTGSLTEAFF; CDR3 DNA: TGTGCCAGCAGCATAAGGACAGGGAGCTTGACTGAAGCTTTCTTT
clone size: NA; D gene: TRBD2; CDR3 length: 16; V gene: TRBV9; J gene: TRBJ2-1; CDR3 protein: CASSVVAGILVNEQFF; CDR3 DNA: TGTGCCAGCAGCGTAGTAGCGGGCATACTCGTAAATGAGCAGTTCTTC
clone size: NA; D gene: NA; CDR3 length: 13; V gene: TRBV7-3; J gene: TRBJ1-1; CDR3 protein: CASSQGMNTEAFF; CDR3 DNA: TGTGCCAGCAGCCAAGGCATGAACACTGAAGCTTTCTTT
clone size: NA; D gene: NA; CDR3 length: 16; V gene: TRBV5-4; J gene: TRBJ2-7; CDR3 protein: CASSLGGSVPSYEQYF; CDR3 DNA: TGTGCCAGCAGCTTGGGAGGGAGCGTTCCTTCCTACGAGCAGTACTTC